Shown below are 8 T cell receptor beta chains from a single sample sequenced in a study of blood T cell repertoires in COVID-19 (TCRdb year 2020). Libraries were constructed by the immunoSEQ multiplex PCR assay. The clones in this table, taken by TCRdb from immuneACCESS, are in-frame only. Not every clone is retained; where verified, under half of the shortfall comes from an unresolved V gene, and the cause of the rest is unknown. In all, the sample holds roughly 400,000 clones, and nearly 90% of those were seen once. Approximately 1.3% of the sample belongs to the ten largest clones. The sequenced sample consisted of PBMCs or T cells enriched from blood (not recorded which). The receptors originated from a woman under 30 who had been exposed to COVID-19.

In DNA, the CDR3 is TGTGCCAGCAGCCAGACAGGGAATTCCTACGAGCAGTACTTC. Encoded protein: CASSQTGNSYEQYF. This chain joins TRBV7-9 and TRBJ2-7, with 7 bases identical to TRBD1. The CDR3 contains 14 residues. Germline V gene data show CDR1 as SEHNR and CDR2 as FQNEAQ (reference sequence). The V gene end was trimmed by 5 bases and the J gene end by 1 base; junction bases not matched to a gene: 5.

The chain links TRBV13 to TRBJ1-2; possible D gene TRBD1, 5 bases. CDR3 size: 16 residues. Germline V gives CDR1 PRHDT, CDR2 FYEKMQ (reference sequence). V lost 2 bases and J 0 bases, leaving 13 bases between the germline ends. The CDR3 is CASSLNRGGTNYGYTF. CDR3 in DNA: TGTGCCAGCAGCTTAAATCGGGGCGGGACTAACTATGGCTACACCTTC.

The V and J genes are TRBV7-2 and TRBJ2-1; D uncertain. CDR1 and CDR2 (germline): SGHTA, FQGNSA. The CDR3 sequence is 12 residues long. Deletions cut 5 bases from V and 8 bases from J, with 10 bases between. This chain's CDR3 is CASSGLYYEQFF. For the CDR3, the DNA is TGTGCCAGCAGCGGCCTTTATTATGAGCAGTTCTTC.

This rearrangement joins TRBV29-1 to TRBJ2-6, with 7 bases that match TRBD1. Germline trimming cut 7 bases from V and 4 bases from J; bases unmatched to any gene: 10. The CDR3 has 15 amino acids. Germline V lookup: CDR1 SQVTM, CDR2 ANQGSEA. The CDR3 DNA reads TGCAGCGCCCGACTACAGGGGTCCGGGGCCAACGTCCTGACTTTC. Protein sequence: CSARLQGSGANVLTF.

This sequence joins TRBV3-1 (or the pseudogene TRBV3-2) and TRBJ2-1; TRBD2 aligns across 8 bases. In germline, CDR1 is LGHDT, CDR2 YNNKEL (reference sequence). The CDR3 runs 14 residues. With V trimmed by 3 bases and J by 9 bases, 7 bases remained unmatched. In DNA form, the CDR3 reads TGTGCCAGCAGCCAGTCTAGCGGGTATCGTGAGCAGTTCTTC. Translating gives CASSQSSGYREQFF.

The J gene is TRBJ2-3, the V gene TRBV18, with 7 bases identical to TRBD1. CDR3 length: 18 amino acids. V lost 3 bases, J lost 9 bases, and 21 bases stayed unmatched. Germline values: CDR1 KGHSH, CDR2 LQKENI. The CDR3 nucleotides read TGTGCCAGCTCACCTCCGGGACAGACTGTTGGCCGTCCTTTGACGCAGTATTTT. The encoded protein is CASSPPGQTVGRPLTQYF.

This clone has only a few counts. The chain employs TRBV24-1 and TRBJ2-5, with 8 bases aligning to TRBD2. The CDR3 covers 13 residues. V was pared by 0 bases and J by 7 bases, with 0 bases of the junction left unmatched. The germline CDR1 and CDR2 sequences are KGHDR and SFDVKD. DNA for the CDR3: TGTGCCACCAGTGATTTGAGCGGGGGGACCCAGTACTTC. Its protein product is CATSDLSGGTQYF.

CDR3 region: CASSLTSGLAGPVPKETQYF. The CDR3 bases are TGTGCCAGCAGCCTTACCTCGGGACTAGCGGGACCAGTACCGAAAGAGACCCAGTACTTC. This chain joins TRBV4-2 and TRBJ2-5; 13 bases are a match to TRBD2. From germline, CDR1 is LGHNA and CDR2 YNFKEQ. This CDR3 is 20 amino acids long. V lost 4 bases and J lost 3; bases outside the gene matches: 17.